Listed here are 3 T cell receptor beta chains from one sample, sequenced in a study of early T cells in non-severe SARS-CoV-2 infection. Each CDR3 protein gets one entry after TCRdb re-called the 5' RACE reads with MiXCR. The table lists 50,000 to 70,000 distinct CDR3 sequences, roughly 9.7% of them singletons. The sample consisted of whole blood. Source of these receptors: an adult who was a healthcare worker with PCR-confirmed SARS-CoV-2 infection or an uninfected control (not recorded which).

For this clonotype: This sequence may be a read error, since a much larger clone differs from it by one base. The rearrangement joins TRBV7-4 to TRBJ2-7; the match to TRBD2 covers 11 bases. The CDR3 extends over 15 amino acids. Germline V gene sequence: CDR1 SGHVT, CDR2 SQSDAQ. CDR3 nucleotide sequence: TGTGCCGGCAGCTTAGGGACTAGCGGTTCCTACGAGCAGTACTTC. Translating it yields CAGSLGTSGSYEQYF.

The CDR3 sequence: CSGRPSRGGEQFF. CDR3 nucleotide sequence: TGCAGCGGGCGCCCGTCCAGAGGGGGTGAGCAGTTCTTC. The J gene is TRBJ2-1, the V gene TRBV29-1; a possible D gene is TRBD1 (6 bases). Germline CDR1 reads SQVTM; CDR2 reads ANQGSEA. This CDR3 has 13 residues. The V end lost 7 bases, the J end lost 9 bases, and 19 bases lay between the germline ends.

In this sample, this clonotype turned up many times. This sequence joins TRBV7-2 and TRBJ2-1, with D possibly being TRBD1 (6 bases). The CDR3 consists of 17 residues. Germline V gives CDR1 SGHTA, CDR2 FQGNSA. Trimming removed 1 base at V and 4 bases at J, with 17 bases between. The CDR3 protein is CASSLVFRTVDYNEQFF. For the CDR3, the DNA is TGTGCCAGCAGCTTAGTATTCAGGACAGTGGATTACAATGAGCAGTTCTTC. Based on the CDR3 plus reference TRBV7-2 and TRBJ2-1, the full variable domain is GAGVSQSPSNKVTEKGKDVELRCDPISGHTALYWYRQSLGQGLEFLIYFQGNSAPDKSGLPSDRFSAERTGGSVSTLTIQRTQQEDSAVYLCASSLVFRTVDYNEQFFGPGTRLTVL.